Presented here are 14 T cell receptor beta chains from one specimen sequenced in a study of blood T cell repertoires in COVID-19. Clones were sequenced by immunoSEQ multiplex PCR, and TCRdb holds only the in-frame ones, with some missing. The table shows some 130,000 clones, with around nine tenths occurring only once. Sequenced sample: PBMCs or T cells enriched from blood (not recorded which). All receptors derive from a woman between 50 and 59 years old who had recovered from COVID-19.

This clone was recorded once. The genes are TRBV19 and TRBJ2-1; 12 bases are a match to TRBD2. The CDR3 sequence is 15 residues long. Trimming took 6 bases from V and 0 from J; bases not matched to a gene: 0. Germline CDR1 is LNHDA and CDR2 is SQIVND (reference sequence). In DNA form, the CDR3 reads TGTGCCAGTAGACTAGCGGGGGGCTCCTACAATGAGCAGTTCTTC. This codes for CASRLAGGSYNEQFF.

As regards this clone: An end of the junction does not agree with germline; a read error may underlie this. This chain's CDR3 is CASNEPNLAMNF. The CDR3 region has the DNA TGTGCCAGCAACGAGCCGAATTTAGCGATGAATTTT. The V call is TRBV2, the J call TRBJ1-5; D is ambiguous. The CDR3 has 12 amino acids. Looked up from germline, CDR1 is SNHLY and CDR2 is FYNNEI.

V gene TRBV19 combines with J gene TRBJ2-2, with D possibly TRBD1 on 5 matching bases. The CDR3 runs to 15 residues. Looked up from germline, CDR1 is LNHDA and CDR2 is SQIVND (reference sequence). With 2 bases removed from V and 4 bases from J, the gap between germline ends came to 11 bases. The CDR3 sequence is CASSILGAPTGELFF. The CDR3 bases are TGTGCCAGTAGTATACTTGGGGCCCCCACCGGGGAGCTGTTTTTT.

With regard to this clone: The junction differs from germline at one of its ends, possibly a read error. The genes are TRBV7-7 and TRBJ2-6; no definite D call. This CDR3 is 15 amino acids long. CDR1 is SSHAT and CDR2 is FNYEAQ in the germline V gene (reference sequence). The CDR3: CASSVDSSGANVLTF. In DNA form, the CDR3 reads TGTGCTAGCAGCGTCGACTCCTCTGGGGCCAACGTCCTGACTTTC.

J is TRBJ1-1 and V is TRBV4-2; D is undetermined. V shed 0 bases and J shed 3 bases, with 11 bases lying between them. CDR1 and CDR2 (germline): LGHNA, YNFKEQ. The CDR3 runs to 15 residues. In DNA, the CDR3 is TGTGCCAGCAGCCAAGATCCGGGAGAGGACACTGAAGCTTTCTTT. Its protein is CASSQDPGEDTEAFF.

The chain joins TRBV30 to TRBJ2-7; possible D gene TRBD1, 5 bases. Germline V gene lookup returns CDR1 GTSNPN and CDR2 SVGIG (reference sequence). V shed 4 bases and J shed 8 bases, with 24 bases lying between them. The CDR3 length is 15 residues. CDR3 DNA sequence: TGTGCCTGGAACCAGGGTCAGGTCTCTACGAGTAAGCAGTACTTC. It yields the protein CAWNQGQVSTSKQYF.

This clone was counted once. The J gene is TRBJ2-7, the V gene TRBV5-4; D unresolved. Trimming took off 4 bases at V and 0 bases at J, with 14 bases between the two ends. Germline lookup yields CDR1 SGHNT and CDR2 YYREEE (reference sequence). This CDR3 spans 15 amino acids. The CDR3 DNA reads as TGTGCCAGCAGCCCCATGGGCTTGAGCTCCTACGAGCAGTACTTC. This gives the protein CASSPMGLSSYEQYF.

The rearrangement joins TRBV28 to TRBJ1-5; D gene unclear. There are 15 residues in the CDR3. Germline CDR1 is MDHEN and CDR2 is SYDVKM. With 5 bases removed from V and 0 bases from J, the gap between germline ends came to 11 bases. The CDR3 DNA follows: TGTGCCAGCAGTGTCGACATGTATAGCAATCAGCCCCAGCATTTT. Its translation: CASSVDMYSNQPQHF.

The chain couples TRBV5-1 to TRBJ2-2; maybe TRBD1 (5 bases). The CDR3 length is 15 residues. The germline CDR1 and CDR2 sequences are SGHRS and YFSETQ. Trimming stripped 7 bases from V and 4 bases from J, with 17 bases between. The CDR3 here is CASAQKGPGTGELFF. As DNA, the CDR3 is TGCGCCAGCGCTCAGAAGGGGCCCGGCACCGGGGAGCTGTTTTTT.

CDR3 region: CSVEGGPLRGNTEAFF. The CDR3 DNA is TGCAGCGTTGAAGGAGGTCCCCTTAGGGGTAACACTGAAGCTTTCTTT. The chain has TRBV29-1 and TRBJ1-1; weak D call: TRBD1 (5 bases). The V end was cut by 1 base, the J end by 2 bases, with 17 bases between. In germline, CDR1 is SQVTM, CDR2 ANQGSEA. The CDR3 length is 16 residues. Supplemented by reference TRBV29-1 and TRBJ1-1, the full variable domain reads SAVISQKPSRDICQRGTSLTIQCQVDSQVTMMFWYRQQPGQSLTLIATANQGSEATYESGFVIDKFPISRPNLTFSTLTVSNMSPEDSSIYLCSVEGGPLRGNTEAFFGQGTRLTVV.

The chain links TRBV11-2 to TRBJ2-1; TRBD1 agrees at 7 bases. With 7 bases clipped from V and 7 bases from J, the junction kept 13 bases outside the gene matches. The CDR3 contains 15 residues. Germline-derived CDR1 and CDR2 are SGHAT and FQNNGV. In nucleotides, the CDR3 is TGTGCCAGCACCGGAACAGGGGTACCGAGGAATGAGCAGTTCTTC. It encodes CASTGTGVPRNEQFF.

V and J are TRBV6-1 and TRBJ2-7; no definite D call. The V gene's germline CDR1 is MNHNS and CDR2 SASEGT. The CDR3 is 13 residues long. V was cut by 6 bases and J by 3 bases, with 12 bases left in between. The CDR3 region is CASSTPTSYEQYF. The CDR3 DNA reads TGTGCCAGCAGCACACCCACAAGCTACGAGCAGTACTTC.

The V gene is TRBV4-2, the J gene TRBJ1-2; D is ambiguous. The CDR3 covers 13 residues. CDR1 and CDR2 (germline): LGHNA, YNFKEQ. Deletions cut 4 bases from V and 5 bases from J, with 11 bases between. The CDR3 sequence is CASSPNEGYGYTF. The CDR3 region has the DNA TGTGCCAGCAGCCCGAATGAGGGTTATGGCTACACCTTC.

The chain has TRBV9 and TRBJ2-2; tentatively, D is TRBD2 (5 bases). V lost 4 bases and J lost 6, with 10 bases in between. The CDR3 is made up of 13 amino acids. Germline-derived CDR1 and CDR2 are SGDLS and YYNGEE. The CDR3 bases are TGTGCCAGCAGCTCGGACGGGGCCGGGGAGCTGTTTTTT. Translated: CASSSDGAGELFF. Full variable domain (outside the CDR3, taken from reference TRBV9 and TRBJ2-2): DSGVTQTPKHLITATGQRVTLRCSPRSGDLSVYWYQQSLDQGLQFLIQYYNGEERAKGNILERFSAQQFPDLHSELNLSSLELGDSALYFCASSSDGAGELFFGEGSRLTVL.